The subject of this entry is one T cell receptor beta chain. Its antigen is as yet unknown. The CDR3 is 15 amino acids. Germline values: CDR1 LGHNT, CDR2 FRNRAP. The V end was cut by 5 bases, the J end by 3 bases, with 17 bases between. TCRdb's copy holds only in-frame clones and misses some; the assay was immunoSEQ multiplex PCR. The table shows around 45,000 clones, with roughly 80% occurring only once. This sample is drawn from a study of fetal regulatory T cell absence and autoimmunity. Study-level information: Without clinical diabetes, IPEX patients showed exocrine pancreas autoimmunity.

The study's findings and limits: TRB gene family usage was broadly similar in cord blood and pancreas.

The sequenced sample consisted of cord blood. The chain joins TRBV12-5 to TRBJ2-7; D is uncertain. The source is a newborn boy with IPEX syndrome. CDR3: CASGPATGPIYEQYF. The CDR3 DNA is TGTGCTAGTGGTCCAGCAACGGGTCCCATCTACGAGCAGTACTTC.